This T cell receptor beta chain was sequenced during a study of early T cells in non-severe SARS-CoV-2 infection. Turning to the study itself: Sequenced bulk RNA came from whole blood that was unsorted, and chains were unpaired. Study-wide points: VDJdb matching, biased toward anti-spike CD8 responses, missed private and CD4 specificities.

By share, this clonotype ranks as medium-sized. Its antigen is as yet unknown. Looked up from germline, CDR1 is MNHEY and CDR2 is SMNVEV (reference sequence). The CDR3 consists of 14 residues. V was trimmed by 5 bases and J by 0 bases, leaving 10 bases between them. Individual cDNA molecules received unique molecular identifiers. TCRdb passed the 5' RACE reads through MiXCR, listing each CDR3 protein once. Among approximately 30,000 distinct CDR3 sequences listed, roughly 4.5% were seen once. The sequenced sample consisted of whole blood. The V call is TRBV27, the J call TRBJ1-2, with D possibly TRBD1 on 6 matching bases. The receptor comes from an adult who was a healthcare worker with PCR-confirmed SARS-CoV-2 infection or an uninfected control (not recorded which). CDR3: CASSTQGANYGYTF. The DNA of the CDR3 is TGTGCCAGCAGTACACAGGGAGCTAACTATGGCTACACCTTC.